What follows is one T cell receptor (beta chain) and its context. There are a few counts of this clone. This receptor's antigen is unknown. It has no much larger one-base neighbor in the sample; base qualities were not kept. The cohort was made up of approximately 700 healthy bone marrow donors. At the time of sampling, all cohort members were nominally healthy, though unrecorded immune exposures were likely present. The donor was CMV seropositive and was included in the group of around 300 seropositive cohort members. A peripheral blood sample was provided by each donor, and peripheral blood mononuclear cells were used for TCR beta sequencing. The Qiagen DNeasy Blood Extraction Kit was used to extract genomic DNA from the blood cell samples. This entry is derived from a study of cytomegalovirus exposure and HLA in healthy donors (dated by TCRdb to about 2017). Regarding the complete study: According to an earlier analysis of 587 of the donors, about 179 million T cells yielded over 100 million unique TCR beta sequences and less than 300 Gb of sequence data. Among about 390 genotyped donors of the cohort, an average of about 240,000 unique TCR beta nucleotide sequences were sequenced per donor, around 18% of them non-productive. In an earlier analysis of several hundred of the donors, high-throughput TCR beta sequencing was used to judge whether each TCR beta V gene segment behaved as functional or pseudogenic. In addition to the first cohort of 650 to 750 subjects, a separate validation cohort of 100 to 150 different subjects was used. Class I and class II HLA loci were covered by the typing at four-digit resolution. Using immunosequencing, the study profiled T cell repertoires from roughly 650 subjects and related those repertoires to cytomegalovirus serostatus. Because of strong linkage in the cohort, four to six DR-DQ haplotypes were treated as single units for association and clustering. The study combined high-throughput TCR immunosequencing, statistical association of individual TCRs with disease status, and machine learning to predict cytomegalovirus infection status. Donor age, sex, ethnicity and CMV serostatus were compiled alongside the repertoire data. In a later analysis, previously published TCR beta repertoires from 550 to 700 donors were re-analyzed and high-resolution HLA genotyping was added so that TCR occurrence patterns could be studied. The number of typed donors differed by locus: roughly 629-640 for A, B, C, DRB1 and DQB1; 500 to 550 for DQA1; some 590 for DPA1; and about 470 for DPB1. All discovery cohort repertoires had been generated on a single sequencing platform. Among the approximately 430 genotyped donors, around 81% belonged to the genetic ancestry cluster associated with self-reported Caucasian donors. A later genetic analysis took genome-wide SNP genotypes for 398 of the 666 donors and used that subset as a discovery cohort. Rather than drawing on any new phenotypic data, the later analysis identified candidate immune exposures from TCR beta sequences and the way those sequences occurred across donors. An early release that covered several hundred HLA-typed donors contained 250 to 350 gigabases of sequencing data and tens of millions of unique TCR sequences. The aim of the study was to test whether cataloging public T cell receptors could identify signatures of past pathogen exposure.

Library construction relied on the immunoSEQ multiplex PCR assay. The multiplex PCR relied on a mix of 60 forward primers for TCR Vbeta segments and 13 reverse primers for TCR Jbeta segments. The CDR3 region of rearranged TCR beta genes was amplified from genomic DNA by a multiplex PCR assay. On the Illumina HiSeq System, the amplified TCR beta libraries were sequenced as 87-base-pair reads. From the authors' description of their analysis: A later analysis tallied roughly 80 million unique TCR beta chains across the 550 to 850 repertoires, and around 10 million of those chains were shared by two or more donors. To remove PCR and sequencing errors, raw reads were error-corrected and collapsed into unique sequences using a nearest-neighbor algorithm that merged closely related sequences. To assign V, D and J gene segments, CDR3 sequences were aligned to IMGT reference sequences. For a sequence to be retained, at least a six-nucleotide match to both a V gene segment and a J gene segment was required. A rearrangement was called productive if the CDR3 had no stop codons and remained in frame with V and J, and every other rearrangement was called non-productive. CDR3 was defined by IMGT convention, running from the second conserved V-encoded cysteine to the conserved J-encoded phenylalanine. Sequences without an unambiguous match to a single V gene segment were excluded from the earlier analysis of about 640 of the donors. An earlier analysis of some 610 of the donors called V segments functional above 56.7% productive rearrangements and segregating when the between-donor standard deviation exceeded 5%. A statistical classification framework was developed to diagnose cytomegalovirus status using the catalog of TCR beta chain sequences. In a later analysis, TCR nucleotide sequences were compared against IMGT/GENE-DB human TR gene sequences so that V and J genes could be assigned. In a later analysis, CDR3 sequences and most-parsimonious VDJ recombination scenarios were assigned using the TCRdist pipeline. A later analysis defined each TCR beta chain by its CDR3 amino acid sequence plus V-gene family, and excluded reads lacking a unique V-gene family. To address suspected cross-contamination and a sequencing artifact, a later analysis removed 450 to 700 highly shared, low-generation-probability nucleotide sequences. In a later analysis, a clonal expansion index was calculated for each public chain from normalized within-repertoire ranks of inferred template counts. A later analysis computed generation probabilities with a VDJ recombination model fitted to out-of-frame rearrangements, and checked the results against IGoR. Hypergeometric tests were used in a later analysis to score TCR-TCR, TCR-HLA and TCR-CMV co-occurrence, with a repertoire-size bias correction applied to the TCR pairs. In a later analysis, false discovery rates were estimated by permuting HLA or CMV assignments 20 times. In a later analysis, co-occurring TCRs were grouped using DBSCAN, and TCRdist sequence similarity was added for clustering within HLA-allele-positive subsets. For co-occurrence clustering, repertoires with fewer than 30,000 or more than 120,000 public chains were excluded, along with about five repertoires with anomalous nucleotide sharing. The table comes from immuneACCESS by way of TCRdb, which keeps in-frame sequences with V and J called. Part of the clones is missing from these tables; in studies checked, under half for an unresolved V gene and the rest for unknown reasons. That table gives V, J and clone size, and the DNA gave D and trimming. Recorded for this sample are approximately 190,000 clones; approximately 80% of them occurred a single time. The biggest ten clones account for 13% to 15% of the sample.

Findings and caveats that apply to the study as a whole: In vitro tests confirmed that a few of the cytomegalovirus-associated TCR beta chains recognize cytomegalovirus antigens. In a later genetic analysis, fewer N-insertions in productive TCRs were reported among donors in an Asian-associated ancestry cluster than the roughly 700-donor mean. A further reported finding was that TCR beta sequences accurately predicted the HLA-A and HLA-B alleles for most subjects in the first cohort. A total of 164 TCR beta chains were listed by the study as associated with cytomegalovirus. According to a later analysis, parvovirus B19, influenza, CMV and Epstein-Barr virus appeared linked to several top co-occurrence clusters. Over 15 rarely observed V segments, including chromosome 9 orphons, were excluded from the earlier analysis of about 500 of the donors because counts were too low. An earlier analysis of several hundred of the donors showed that most TCR beta V segments appeared in productive rearrangements either about 90% or about 30% of the time, which broadly matched IMGT annotations. Strong co-occurrence of HLA alleles, especially DR and DQ, made assigning TCR associations to individual alleles difficult. In a later genetic analysis, a missense DCLRE1C variant was associated with V-gene and J-gene trimming of TCR beta chains, and the association was replicated in an independent cohort. Across donors, most TCR sequences were observed very rarely, whereas some public TCRs were present in many individuals. In a later analysis, HLA-associated TCR beta chains showed more clonal expansion and lower generation probabilities than non-associated chains that were equally common. Some IMGT-functional V segments, including TRBV6-2 and TRBV6-3, could not be distinguished by the 87-base-pair reads and were therefore excluded. A group of highly shared sequence variants was considered likely to be a technical artifact of the sequencing pipeline. The cohort was sequenced for TCR beta chains only, and without alpha or paired-chain data the features that could be detected were limited. At a false discovery rate of 0.05, a later analysis linked around 17,000 TCR beta sequences to specific HLA alleles. The only immune exposure information available for the cohort was CMV serostatus. Because HLA typing was unavailable for some donors at each locus, only the typed subset was used in association tests. According to a later analysis, TCR association rates differed among HLA loci, with DRB1 alleles showing the most associated TCRs and HLA-C alleles showing the fewest. The presence/absence analyses assumed that sequencing depth was roughly uniform across donors, and that assumption may not be true. The classifier was reported to diagnose cytomegalovirus status with high specificity and sensitivity in both the original and validation cohorts. The authors suggested that the approach could potentially be extended to other disease states and immunological phenotypes. Linkage disequilibrium might explain the correlated functional status among segregating V segments, but an unknown experimental factor could not be excluded. According to a later analysis, most CMV-associated TCR beta chains appeared to be HLA-restricted, and the HLA associations seemed to be driven largely by CMV exposure.

CDR1 and CDR2, looked up from the germline V gene, are LGHNA and YSLEER. V loses 0 bases at its end and J loses 4 bases; junction bases beyond the gene matches: 6. The CDR3, cysteine through phenylalanine, is 16 amino acids long. Here the CDR3 DNA is all that survives: 48 bases in frame from base 1. The V and J segments used are TRBV4-3 and TRBJ2-1; 7 of the junction bases match TRBD2. This sequence originates from a woman in her twenties or thirties in good health and CMV-seropositive. The sample comprised PBMCs. The nucleotides read TGCGCCAGCAGCCAAGATTTGGGCGGGGGTTACAATGAGCAGTTCTTC. This codes for CASSQDLGGGYNEQFF.